This T cell receptor (beta chain) is drawn from a study of cytomegalovirus exposure and HLA in healthy donors listed by TCRdb under 2017. Study-wide context: According to an earlier analysis of around 600 of the donors, 150 million to 200 million T cells yielded 100 million or so unique TCR beta sequences and about 300 Gb of sequence data. Roughly 300 gigabases of sequencing data and some 85 million unique TCR sequences were included in an early release covering about 600 HLA-typed donors. The genetic ancestry cluster associated with self-reported Caucasian donors included 80% to 90% of the 398 genotyped donors. The aim of the study was to test whether cataloging public T cell receptors could identify signatures of past pathogen exposure. The study used immunosequencing to profile the T cell repertoires of 666 subjects and linked those repertoires to cytomegalovirus serostatus. Along with the approximately 620-subject first cohort, a separate validation cohort of over a hundred different subjects was used. High-throughput TCR immunosequencing, statistical association of individual TCRs with disease status, and machine learning were combined to predict cytomegalovirus infection status. To study patterns of TCR occurrence, a later analysis re-analyzed previously published TCR beta repertoires from around 660 donors and added high-resolution HLA genotyping. The later analysis used no new phenotypic data to find candidate immune exposures, relying instead on TCR beta sequences and their occurrence across donors. An earlier analysis of more than 450 of the donors used high-throughput TCR beta sequencing to judge whether each TCR beta V gene segment behaved as functional or pseudogenic. Alongside the repertoire data, information on donor age, sex, ethnicity and CMV serostatus was compiled. Genome-wide SNP genotypes for about 65% of the 666 donors were used in a later genetic analysis, which treated that subset as a discovery cohort. Every discovery cohort repertoire had been produced on one sequencing platform. Class I and class II HLA loci were covered by the typing at four-digit resolution. The number of donors typed differed by locus, with roughly 629-640 for A, B, C, DRB1 and DQB1, 522 for DQA1, 600 to 610 for DPA1, and under 490 for DPB1. Because of strong linkage in the cohort, five DR-DQ haplotypes were treated as single units for association and clustering. Among roughly 400 genotyped donors of the cohort, an average of roughly 230,000 unique TCR beta nucleotide sequences was sequenced per donor, of which about 18% were non-productive.

The library was generated by the immunoSEQ multiplex PCR assay. The multiplex PCR relied on a mix of 60 forward primers for TCR Vbeta segments and 13 reverse primers for TCR Jbeta segments. The CDR3 region of rearranged TCR beta genes was amplified from genomic DNA with a multiplex PCR assay. Amplified TCR beta libraries were sequenced as 87-base-pair reads on the Illumina HiSeq System. Per the authors' processing: In a later analysis, tens of millions of unique TCR beta chains were counted across the roughly 610 repertoires, and approximately 9.9 million of these chains were shared by at least two donors. To remove PCR and sequencing errors, raw reads were error-corrected and collapsed into unique sequences using a nearest-neighbor algorithm that merged closely related sequences. CDR3 sequences were aligned to IMGT reference sequences to assign V, D and J gene segments. Each retained sequence needed at least a six-nucleotide match to both a V gene segment and a J gene segment. A rearrangement was called productive if the CDR3 had no stop codons and remained in frame with V and J, and every other rearrangement was called non-productive. CDR3 was defined according to IMGT convention as the region running from the second conserved V-encoded cysteine to the conserved J-encoded phenylalanine. The earlier analysis of 500 to 650 of the donors excluded any sequence lacking an unambiguous match to a single V gene segment. An earlier analysis of 587 of the donors called V segments functional above 56.7% productive rearrangements and segregating when the between-donor standard deviation exceeded 5%. A statistical classification framework was built for diagnosing cytomegalovirus status from the catalog of TCR beta chain sequences. In a later analysis, TCR nucleotide sequences were compared against IMGT/GENE-DB human TR gene sequences so that V and J genes could be assigned. In a later analysis, CDR3 sequences and most-parsimonious VDJ recombination scenarios were assigned using the TCRdist pipeline. In a later analysis, every TCR beta chain was defined by the combination of its CDR3 amino acid sequence and its V-gene family, and reads without a unique V-gene family were dropped. In a later analysis, around 650 highly shared, low-generation-probability nucleotide sequences were removed to address suspected cross-contamination and a sequencing artifact. For each public chain, a later analysis derived a clonal expansion index from normalized ranks of inferred template counts within each repertoire. A later analysis computed generation probabilities with a VDJ recombination model fitted to out-of-frame rearrangements, and checked the results against IGoR. In a later analysis, TCR-TCR, TCR-HLA and TCR-CMV co-occurrence was scored with hypergeometric tests, and a repertoire-size bias correction was applied to TCR pairs. To estimate false discovery rates, a later analysis permuted the HLA or CMV assignments 20 times. In a later analysis, co-occurring TCRs were grouped using DBSCAN, and TCRdist sequence similarity was added for clustering within HLA-allele-positive subsets. For co-occurrence clustering, repertoires with fewer than 30,000 or more than 120,000 public chains were excluded, along with roughly 5 repertoires with anomalous nucleotide sharing. Sourced from immuneACCESS, this table was stored by TCRdb with only in-frame sequences that have V and J called. A share of the clones is absent; for the studies checked, an unresolved V gene accounts for under half, and the remainder has no known explanation. D and trimming come from the DNA, and the V and J calls and clone size come from that table. The table for this sample lists 50,000 to 65,000 clones; roughly 77% of them were counted only once. The ten most abundant clones make up 5% to 6.5% of the sample.

The germline V gene yields SGHRS for CDR1 and YFSETQ for CDR2. Ends trimmed: V by 2 bases, J by 6 bases; bases unmatched to a gene: 7. The CDR3 sequence holds 15 residues, the cysteine and phenylalanine included. Only CDR3 DNA is held: 45 bases, read in frame from base 1. As for this clone: There is no known antigen for this receptor. Per-base quality was not reported, and no clone a single base away is much larger than it.

Points the paper makes about the study in general: Correlated functional status among segregating V segments might be attributable to linkage disequilibrium, but an unknown experimental factor could not be ruled out. A later analysis found that HLA-associated TCR beta chains were more clonally expanded and had lower generation probabilities than equally common non-associated chains. The authors suggested that the approach could potentially be generalized to other disease states and immunological phenotypes. The classifier was reported to diagnose cytomegalovirus status with high specificity and sensitivity in both the original and validation cohorts. Most CMV-associated TCR beta chains appeared to be HLA-restricted in a later analysis, and the HLA associations seemed to be driven largely by CMV exposure. HLA typing was unavailable for some donors at each locus, so association tests used only the typed subset. CMV serostatus was the only immune exposure information available for the cohort. This cohort had only TCR beta chains sequenced, and the lack of alpha or paired-chain data limited which features could be detected. Assigning TCR associations to individual alleles was difficult when HLA alleles, especially DR and DQ, strongly co-occurred. Because the 87-base-pair reads could not distinguish some IMGT-functional V segments, including TRBV6-2 and TRBV6-3, those segments were excluded. V-gene and J-gene trimming of TCR beta chains was associated with a missense DCLRE1C variant in a later genetic analysis, and the association was replicated in an independent cohort. A later analysis reported that several top co-occurrence clusters appeared linked to parvovirus B19, influenza, CMV and Epstein-Barr virus. A cluster of highly shared sequence variants was judged likely to be a technical artifact of the sequencing pipeline. Most TCR sequences were observed very rarely across donors, whereas some public TCRs were present in many individuals. A few of the identified cytomegalovirus-associated TCR beta chains were confirmed in vitro to be specific for cytomegalovirus antigens. Specific HLA alleles were associated with roughly 17,000 TCR beta sequences at a false discovery rate of 0.05 in a later analysis. A further reported finding was that TCR beta sequences accurately predicted the HLA-A and HLA-B alleles for most subjects in the first cohort. In the study, approximately 160 TCR beta chains were listed as associated with cytomegalovirus. In an earlier analysis of under 600 of the donors, most TCR beta V segments were observed in productive rearrangements about 90% or about 30% of the time, broadly matching IMGT annotations. The presence/absence analyses assumed that sequencing depth was roughly uniform across donors, and that assumption may not be true. According to a later genetic analysis, donors in an Asian-associated ancestry cluster had fewer N-insertions in productive TCRs than the roughly 660-donor mean. The earlier analysis of 587 of the donors excluded some 16 rarely observed V segments, including chromosome 9 orphons, because counts were too low. In a later analysis, the rate of TCR association differed among HLA loci, with DRB1 alleles having the most associated TCRs and HLA-C alleles having the fewest.

The cohort comprised some 730 healthy bone marrow donors. At the time of sampling, every cohort member was nominally healthy, though immune exposures that went unrecorded were likely present. The donor tested CMV seronegative, placing the donor among the 350 to 400 seronegative members of the cohort. A peripheral blood sample was provided by each donor, and peripheral blood mononuclear cells were used for TCR beta sequencing. The Qiagen DNeasy Blood Extraction Kit was used to extract genomic DNA from the blood cell samples. The TCR was taken from a woman in her twenties or thirties in good health and CMV-seronegative. The sequence joins TRBV5-1 to TRBJ2-3; 9 middle bases align to TRBD1. Material for sequencing was PBMCs. The DNA reads TGCGCCAGCAGCTTAGGACAGGGGAGGTCGGATACGCAGTATTTT. It codes for CASSLGQGRSDTQYF.